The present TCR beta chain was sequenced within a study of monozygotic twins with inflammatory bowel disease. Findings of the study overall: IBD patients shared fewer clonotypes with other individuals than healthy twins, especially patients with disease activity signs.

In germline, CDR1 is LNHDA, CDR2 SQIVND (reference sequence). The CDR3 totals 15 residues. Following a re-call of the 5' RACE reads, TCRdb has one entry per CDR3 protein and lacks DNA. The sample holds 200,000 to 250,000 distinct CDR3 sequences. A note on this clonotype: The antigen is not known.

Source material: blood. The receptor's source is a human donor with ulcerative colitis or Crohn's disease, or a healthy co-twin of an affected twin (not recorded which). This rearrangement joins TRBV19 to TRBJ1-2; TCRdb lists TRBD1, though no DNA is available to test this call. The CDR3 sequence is CASSMSGQLSYGYTF.